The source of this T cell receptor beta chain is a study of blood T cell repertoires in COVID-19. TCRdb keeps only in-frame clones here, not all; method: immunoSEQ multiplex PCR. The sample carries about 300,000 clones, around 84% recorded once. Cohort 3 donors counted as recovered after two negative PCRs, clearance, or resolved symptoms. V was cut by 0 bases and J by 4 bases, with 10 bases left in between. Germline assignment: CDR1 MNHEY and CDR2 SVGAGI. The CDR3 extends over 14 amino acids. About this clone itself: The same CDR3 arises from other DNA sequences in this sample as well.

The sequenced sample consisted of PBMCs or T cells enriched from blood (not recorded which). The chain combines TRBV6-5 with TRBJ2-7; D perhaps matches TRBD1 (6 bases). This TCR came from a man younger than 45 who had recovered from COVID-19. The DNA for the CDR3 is TGTGCCAGCAGTTACTCCCCAGGGGCTTACGAGCAGTACTTC. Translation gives CASSYSPGAYEQYF.